A single T cell receptor beta chain is shown here with its context. The antigen is unknown. This CDR3 region has 16 residues. This sample is part of a study of T cells expressing NK-cell markers. 5'RACE template switching built TCR beta cDNA with unique molecular identifiers. No DNA is given; TCRdb re-called the 5' RACE reads and lists each CDR3 protein once. The sample includes roughly 150,000 distinct CDR3 sequences. Notes on the study in general: Expanded NKG2C+ T cell clones had unclear HCMV specificity. Among CD8+ T cells from more than five donors, dominant NKG2C+ clonotypes accounted for about 1.0-7.0%.

Input material: blood T cells: a sorted CD56 or NKG2C T cell subset, CD4+ or CD8+ T cells, or bulk PBMC T cells (not recorded which). J is TRBJ2-5 and V is TRBV12-3 or TRBV12-4; TCRdb selects TRBD1, and the lack of DNA leaves this call unchecked. The receptor was isolated from a man aged 18-70 years in good health. The CDR3 here is CASSPTLGQGQETQYF.